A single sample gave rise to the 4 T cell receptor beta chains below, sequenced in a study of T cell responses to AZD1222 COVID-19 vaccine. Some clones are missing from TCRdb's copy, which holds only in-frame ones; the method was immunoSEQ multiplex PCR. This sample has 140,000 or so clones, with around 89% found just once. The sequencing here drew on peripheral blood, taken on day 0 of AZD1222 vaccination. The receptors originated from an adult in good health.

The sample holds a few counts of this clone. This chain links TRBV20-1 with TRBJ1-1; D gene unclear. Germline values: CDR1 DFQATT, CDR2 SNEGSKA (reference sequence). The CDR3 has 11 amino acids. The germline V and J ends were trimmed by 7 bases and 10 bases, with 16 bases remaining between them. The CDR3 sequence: CSVQPGSRAFF. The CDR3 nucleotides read TGCAGTGTACAACCGGGATCGAGAGCTTTCTTT.

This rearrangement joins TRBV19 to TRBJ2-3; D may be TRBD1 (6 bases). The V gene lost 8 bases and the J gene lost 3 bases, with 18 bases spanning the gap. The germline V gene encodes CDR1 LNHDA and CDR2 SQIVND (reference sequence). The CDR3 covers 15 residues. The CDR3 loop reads CASSRGSYVTDTQYF. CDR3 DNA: TGTGCCAGTTCCAGGGGTTCGTACGTGACAGATACGCAGTATTTT.

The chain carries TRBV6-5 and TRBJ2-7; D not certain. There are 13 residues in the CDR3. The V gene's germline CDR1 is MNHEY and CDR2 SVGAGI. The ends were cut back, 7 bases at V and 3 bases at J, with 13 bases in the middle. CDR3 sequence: CASTENSLYEQYF. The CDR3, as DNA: TGTGCCAGCACCGAAAACTCTCTCTACGAGCAGTACTTC.

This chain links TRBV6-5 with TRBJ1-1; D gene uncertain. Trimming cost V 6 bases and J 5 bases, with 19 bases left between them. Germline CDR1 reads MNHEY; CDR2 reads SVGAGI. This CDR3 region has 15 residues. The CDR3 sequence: CASRENLGSRTEAFF. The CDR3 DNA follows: TGTGCCAGCAGGGAGAATTTAGGATCGAGGACTGAAGCTTTCTTT.